This entry lists 30 T cell receptor beta chains sequenced from one sample in a study of metastatic and nonmetastatic thyroid tumors. No patient had received any treatment before thyroid surgery. TCRdb redid the clone calls on the PCR reads using MiXCR. The table lists tens of thousands of clones, 20% to 25% of them singletons, with roughly 16% in the top ten. Material for sequencing was blood. The receptor source for this set is a female donor with papillary thyroid cancer or a benign thyroid nodule (not recorded which). Some clones in this sample may be carry-over from other donors' samples.

This clone was observed many times. V usage is TRBV24-1 and J usage is TRBJ1-5; possibly TRBD1 for D (6 bases). Germline V gene lookup returns CDR1 KGHDR and CDR2 SFDVKD. This CDR3 is 15 amino acids long. Trimming cost V 3 bases and J 9 bases, with 17 bases left between them. CDR3 sequence reads: CATSDPSGGAWPQHF. The CDR3 nucleotides read TGTGCCACCAGTGATCCCAGCGGGGGCGCGTGGCCCCAGCATTTT.

This clone turned up a few times. The chain carries TRBV12-3 or TRBV12-4 and TRBJ2-7, with TRBD2 identical over 8 bases. This CDR3 contains 19 residues. The J segment lost 0 bases and the V segment lost 2 bases, leaving 15 bases of the junction unmatched. CDR3 amino acids: CASSLKGLAGLSGSYEQYF. The CDR3 region has the DNA TGTGCCAGCAGTTTAAAGGGATTAGCGGGACTTTCGGGCTCCTACGAGCAGTACTTC.

This clone was seen repeatedly, ten times or more. CDR3 bases: TGCGCCAGCAGCTCAGGACCGGGGGAGACCCAGTACTTC. Residues: CASSSGPGETQYF. This chain joins TRBV5-1 and TRBJ2-5, with D possibly being TRBD2 (5 bases). Trimming pared 3 bases from V and 5 bases from J, leaving 11 bases between. Per the germline V gene, CDR1 is SGHRS and CDR2 is YFSETQ. The CDR3 totals 13 residues.

This clone has ten or more counts. This chain links TRBV3-1 with TRBJ2-1, with D perhaps TRBD2 (5 bases). Germline V gene sequence: CDR1 LGHDT, CDR2 YNNKEL (reference sequence). The CDR3 length is 14 residues. The ends were cut back, 4 bases at V and 8 bases at J, with 15 bases in the middle. The CDR3: CASSLSRAEDEQFF. CDR3 nucleotide sequence: TGTGCCAGCAGCCTTTCTAGGGCGGAGGATGAGCAGTTCTTC.

This clone has ten or more counts. The chain has TRBV15 and TRBJ2-2; the D gene is possibly TRBD1 (6 bases). V was pared by 2 bases and J by 6 bases, with 22 bases between. Germline loops: CDR1 LNHNV, CDR2 YYDKDF (reference sequence). The CDR3 extends over 18 amino acids. The CDR3: CATSRIGQLGAAPGELFF. DNA of the CDR3: TGTGCCACCAGCAGAATAGGACAGTTGGGCGCTGCGCCCGGGGAGCTGTTTTTT.

The table lists this clone with a few counts. The chain couples TRBV6-1 to TRBJ2-1, with TRBD2 identical over 9 bases. Germline V gene lookup returns CDR1 MNHNS and CDR2 SASEGT. This CDR3 is 16 amino acids long. V shed 4 bases, J shed 3 bases, and the junction held 7 bases outside the gene matches. CDR3 in amino acids: CASSAEPSGDYNEQFF. The CDR3 DNA follows: TGTGCCAGCAGTGCCGAACCTAGCGGGGACTACAATGAGCAGTTCTTC.

In regard to this clone: A read error is possible here, since a much larger clone lies one base away. The chain joins TRBV3-1 to TRBJ2-4, with D unresolved. The V gene's germline CDR1 is LGHDT and CDR2 YNNKEL (reference sequence). V dropped 4 bases and J dropped 0 bases, with 13 bases sitting between them. The CDR3 sequence is 16 residues long. CDR3 residues: CASSRASTLAKNIQYF. CDR3 sequence (DNA): TGTGCCAGCAGCCGTGCCAGTACCCTAGCCAAAAACATTCAGTACTTC.

This clone was detected many times. The chain employs TRBV5-6 and TRBJ1-1, with TRBD1 as a possible D gene (6 bases). In germline, CDR1 is SGHDT, CDR2 YYEEEE. This CDR3 has 15 residues. Trimming left V 3 bases short and J 0 bases short, with 12 bases between. The DNA of the CDR3 is TGTGCCAGCAGCTATTCGGACAGATTGAACACTGAAGCTTTCTTT. Its protein product is CASSYSDRLNTEAFF.

The chain has TRBV2 and TRBJ1-1, with 7 positions matching TRBD1. The CDR3 consists of 17 residues. V shed 6 bases, J shed 2 bases, and the junction held 15 bases outside the gene matches. Germline CDR1 is SNHLY and CDR2 is FYNNEI. The CDR3 reads CASSGINRGVGNTEAFF. The CDR3 DNA is TGTGCCAGCAGCGGGATAAACAGGGGAGTTGGCAACACTGAAGCTTTCTTT.

This clone was picked up a small number of times. A single base separates this from a much larger clone, so it may be a read error. The CDR3: CSALGVQMNAEAFF. For the CDR3, the DNA is TGCAGTGCTTTGGGGGTCCAAATGAACGCTGAAGCTTTCTTT. V and J are TRBV20-1 and TRBJ1-1; D might be TRBD1 (5 bases). This CDR3 has 14 residues. The germline CDR1 and CDR2 sequences are DFQATT and SNEGSKA (reference sequence).

In this sample, this clone turned up a few times. This chain uses TRBV28 with TRBJ2-1; 9 bases agree with TRBD2. The CDR3 loop spans 16 amino acids. CDR1 is MDHEN and CDR2 is SYDVKM in the germline V gene. J lost 7 bases, V lost 4 bases, and 11 bases had no gene match. CDR3 amino acids: CASSSPSGVDVNEQFF. As DNA, the CDR3 is TGTGCCAGCAGTTCGCCTAGCGGGGTCGATGTGAATGAGCAGTTCTTC.

About this clone: A much larger clone lies a single base off, so this may be a read error. The sample contains more than one DNA sequence encoding this CDR3. The chain joins TRBV28 to TRBJ1-5; the D is unclear. CDR3 length: 12 amino acids. Between the trimmed V and J ends, which lost 7 bases and 9 bases, there was a span of 13 bases. Germline lookup yields CDR1 MDHEN and CDR2 SYDVKM. CDR3 bases: TGTGCCAGCACGGCCCCCCGAGTGCCCCAGCATTTT. Residues: CASTAPRVPQHF.

Turning to this clone: One end of the junction does not line up with germline, which may come from a read error. V usage is TRBV7-3 and J usage is TRBJ2-1, with 9 bases aligning to TRBD2. Looked up from germline, CDR1 is SGHTA and CDR2 is FQGTGA. This CDR3 comprises 16 residues. Here the CDR3 DNA reads TGTGCCAGCAGCTTAAGACCAGCGGGAGGCTACAATGAGCATTTCTTC. Protein: CASSLRPAGGYNEHFF. Filled out from reference TRBV7-3 and TRBJ2-1, the complete variable domain reads GAGVSQTPSNKVTEKGKYVELRCDPISGHTALYWYRQSLGQGPEFLIYFQGTGAADDSGLPNDRFFAVRPEGSVSTLKIQRTERGDSAVYLCASSLRPAGGYNEHFFGPGTRLTVL.

At least ten counts were recorded for this clone. The chain has TRBV12-3 or TRBV12-4 and TRBJ1-3, with D unresolved. V gave up 3 bases and J gave up 5 bases, with 14 bases separating them. CDR3 length: 15 amino acids. CDR3 in DNA: TGTGCCAGCAGTTTTGGCCAGTCCGGTAGAAACACCATATATTTT. It is translated as CASSFGQSGRNTIYF.

This sequence joins TRBV6-1 and TRBJ2-7; tentatively, D is TRBD2 (6 bases). Germline assignment: CDR1 MNHNS and CDR2 SASEGT. Trimming removed 5 bases from V and 10 bases from J, with 15 bases in between. The CDR3 consists of 12 residues. In DNA, the CDR3 is TGTGCCAGCAGTCTAGACGGGAGCGGTCAGTACTTC. It translates to CASSLDGSGQYF.

The chain joins TRBV5-1 to TRBJ2-1; D gene unclear. The V gene's germline CDR1 is SGHRS and CDR2 YFSETQ. This CDR3 contains 16 residues. V lost 1 base and J 5 bases, leaving 16 bases between the germline ends. CDR3 nucleotides: TGCGCCAGCAGCTTGATCGGCGGTAGTATTCACAATGAGCAGTTCTTC. This sequence encodes CASSLIGGSIHNEQFF.

Regarding this clone: One end of the junction is discordant with germline, which a read error may explain. This sequence joins TRBV27 and TRBJ2-3, with D uncertain. Germline V gives CDR1 MNHEY, CDR2 SMNVEV (reference sequence). CDR3 length: 14 residues. The CDR3 reads CANSWGRCTDTQYF. CDR3 nucleotide sequence: TGTGCCAACAGTTGGGGTCGCTGTACAGATACGCAGTATTTT.

There are many counts of this clone. V is TRBV29-1 and J is TRBJ1-2; TRBD1 aligns across 7 bases. Trimming at V came to 5 bases and at J to 4 bases, leaving 10 bases not matched to a gene. The CDR3 runs 14 residues. Germline V gives CDR1 SQVTM, CDR2 ANQGSEA. CDR3 sequence: CSVRITGTAYGYTF. CDR3 DNA: TGCAGCGTTAGGATAACCGGGACAGCCTATGGCTACACCTTC.

This clone was observed once. The chain links TRBV4-2 to TRBJ1-4; D possibly corresponds to TRBD1 (6 bases). Trimming cost V 1 base and J 8 bases, with 17 bases left between them. The germline CDR1 and CDR2 sequences are LGHNA and YNFKEQ. The CDR3 spans 16 residues. Written as DNA, the CDR3 is TGTGCCAGCAGCCAAGGCGGGGGCGGGGCGGCCGAAAAACTGTTTTTT. It yields the protein CASSQGGGGAAEKLFF.

This clone was seen many times. Here the CDR3 reads CASSLGTVETDTQYF. The CDR3, as DNA: TGTGCCAGCAGTTTAGGAACAGTAGAAACAGATACGCAGTATTTT. The chain couples TRBV12-3 or TRBV12-4 to TRBJ2-3; D is uncertain. The CDR3 contains 15 residues. V was pared by 1 base and J by 3 bases, with 11 bases between.

The V call is TRBV19, the J call TRBJ1-1, with D tentatively TRBD1 (5 bases). V lost 4 bases to trimming and J lost 3 bases, with 6 bases between them. This CDR3 is built from 12 residues. Germline CDR1 reads LNHDA; CDR2 reads SQIVND (reference sequence). The CDR3 region has the DNA TGTGCCAGTAGTACAGGGTACACTGAAGCTTTCTTT. It codes for CASSTGYTEAFF.

In this sample, this clone turned up many times. CDR3 in amino acids: CASSLDISWGLLVGYTF. CDR3 sequence (DNA): TGTGCCAGCAGCTTAGATATTTCCTGGGGTCTTCTCGTGGGCTACACCTTC. The V call is TRBV11-2, the J call TRBJ1-2; D is unresolved. The V end lost 0 bases, the J end lost 8 bases, and 22 bases lay between the germline ends. CDR3 length: 17 amino acids. Germline CDR1 SGHAT, CDR2 FQNNGV. Supplemented by reference TRBV11-2 and TRBJ1-2, the full variable domain reads EAGVAQSPRYKIIEKRQSVAFWCNPISGHATLYWYQQILGQGPKLLIQFQNNGVVDDSQLPKDRFSAERLKGVDSTLKIQPAKLEDSAVYLCASSLDISWGLLVGYTFGSGTRLTVV.

This clone is deemed medium-sized. The chain carries TRBV6-1 and TRBJ1-2; D not resolved. Germline assignment: CDR1 MNHNS and CDR2 SASEGT. The CDR3 runs 15 residues. V was trimmed by 6 bases and J by 2 bases, leaving 16 bases between them. CDR3 in DNA: TGTGCCAGCAGCAAGTGGGCTAACAAGAACTATGGCTACACCTTC. Residues: CASSKWANKNYGYTF.

The CDR3 spells CASSARGAVGQSGQFF. CDR3 nucleotides: TGTGCCAGCAGTGCCCGGGGGGCGGTAGGGCAGAGTGGGCAGTTCTTC. The gene calls are TRBV6-1 and TRBJ2-1; possibly TRBD2 for D (7 bases). Germline loops: CDR1 MNHNS, CDR2 SASEGT. The CDR3 consists of 16 residues. The V and J ends lost 4 bases and 12 bases respectively, with 25 bases between them.

This clone appeared a few times. The chain links TRBV6-1 to TRBJ2-7; possibly TRBD2 for D (6 bases). The ends were cut back, 5 bases at V and 2 bases at J, with 16 bases in the middle. The CDR3 loop spans 15 amino acids. Germline V gene sequence: CDR1 MNHNS, CDR2 SASEGT. The CDR3 sequence is CASSPLMGGTYEQYF. CDR3 DNA sequence: TGTGCCAGCAGTCCCTTGATGGGGGGTACCTACGAGCAGTACTTC.

A few counts support this clone. This could be a read error, since a much larger clone is one nucleotide away. Other nucleotide sequences in the sample specify the same CDR3. J is TRBJ1-1 and V is TRBV11-1, with unresolved D. Germline-derived CDR1 and CDR2 are SGHAT and FQDESV (reference sequence). The CDR3 length is 15 residues. The V and J ends lost 3 bases and 1 base respectively, with 12 bases between them. The CDR3 DNA is TGTGCCAGCAGCTTCCTGTTGGGTGGGAACACTGAAGCTTTCTTT. This gives the protein CASSFLLGGNTEAFF.

A few counts support this clone. V gene TRBV6-1 combines with J gene TRBJ2-2, with D possibly TRBD2 on 6 matching bases. Deletions cut 5 bases from V and 10 bases from J, with 20 bases between. Germline CDR1 and CDR2: MNHNS and SASEGT. There are 15 residues in the CDR3. DNA for the CDR3: TGTGCCAGCAGTCGTGGAGGGGAAAACACCTTGGAGCTGTTTTTT. It codes for CASSRGGENTLELFF.

This clone showed up just a few times. V gene TRBV27 combines with J gene TRBJ1-1; tentatively, D is TRBD1 (5 bases). Trimming took 4 bases from V and 5 from J, leaving 26 bases between them. This CDR3 contains 18 residues. Germline-derived CDR1 and CDR2 are MNHEY and SMNVEV (reference sequence). The CDR3 sequence is CASSSVGPGRQGRTEAFF. DNA for the CDR3: TGTGCCAGCAGTTCAGTGGGCCCGGGTCGGCAGGGCCGTACTGAAGCTTTCTTT.

This clone was observed many times. A much bigger clone sits one base away, suggesting this may be a read error. The gene calls are TRBV12-5 and TRBJ2-7; D may be TRBD1 or TRBD2 (5 bases each). The CDR3 covers 15 residues. Trimming pared 7 bases from V and 2 bases from J, leaving 18 bases between. Per the germline V gene, CDR1 is LGHNT and CDR2 is FRNRAP. CDR3 residues: CASVPTGTGPYEQYF. In DNA, the CDR3 is TGTGCTAGTGTCCCAACCGGGACCGGACCCTACGAGCAGTACTTC.

Many counts were recorded for this clone. The chain joins TRBV11-2 to TRBJ1-4, with D uncertain. V lost 2 bases to trimming and J lost 6 bases, with 10 bases between them. The CDR3 is 14 residues long. Germline assignment: CDR1 SGHAT and CDR2 FQNNGV. The CDR3 reads CASSLTRNDEKLFF. As DNA, the CDR3 is TGTGCCAGCAGCTTAACCCGGAACGATGAAAAACTGTTTTTT.